These 11 T cell receptor beta chains came from one sample sequenced in a study of CD8 T cells in Susac syndrome. Random hexamers were used to reverse transcribe about 0.5 to 1 ug of RNA. A single record per CDR3 protein comes from TCRdb applying MiXCR to the immunoSEQ multiplex PCR reads. The data contain 150,000 to 190,000 distinct CDR3 sequences, just under 97% of them singletons. The sample comprised CD8+ T cells from PBMCs. The origin of the receptors is a human donor with multiple sclerosis.

The CDR3: CSVEVLKWTQYF. The DNA of the CDR3 is TGCAGCGTTGAAGTTCTTAAGTGGACCCAGTACTTC. The chain recombines TRBV29-1 with TRBJ2-5; D gene uncertain. Per the germline V gene, CDR1 is SQVTM and CDR2 is ANQGSEA. This CDR3 region has 12 residues. The V and J ends lost 1 base and 7 bases respectively, with 10 bases between them.

The chain combines TRBV7-9 with TRBJ2-1, with no clear D. Trimming left V 4 bases short and J 6 bases short, with 7 bases between. In germline, CDR1 is SEHNR, CDR2 FQNEAQ (reference sequence). CDR3 length equals 12 residues. The CDR3 here is CASSSSTNEQFF. CDR3 nucleotides: TGTGCCAGCAGCTCTTCCACCAATGAGCAGTTCTTC. The full variable domain, in which reference TRBV7-9 and TRBJ2-1 provide the parts outside the CDR3, is DTGVSQNPRHKITKRGQNVTFRCDPISEHNRLYWYRQTLGQGPEFLTYFQNEAQLEKSRLLSDRFSAERPKGSFSTLEIQRTEQGDSAMYLCASSSSTNEQFFGPGTRLTVL.

This chain connects TRBV2 to TRBJ2-7, with 8 nucleotides matching TRBD2. Losses at the gene ends were 11 bases for V and 3 bases for J; bases not matched to a gene: 6. Germline V lookup: CDR1 SNHLY, CDR2 FYNNEI. The CDR3 runs 12 residues. The CDR3, as DNA: TGTGCCGTGCGGGGGGTGGGCTACGAGCAGTACTTC. This encodes CAVRGVGYEQYF.

The chain recombines TRBV29-1 with TRBJ1-1; D is possibly TRBD1 (5 bases). In germline, CDR1 is SQVTM, CDR2 ANQGSEA. V was pared by 4 bases and J by 1 base, with 7 bases between. The CDR3 totals 12 residues. CDR3 in DNA: TGCAGCGTTGTGAGGGGGAACACTGAAGCTTTCTTT. This codes for CSVVRGNTEAFF. Variable domain in full (rest from reference TRBV29-1 and TRBJ1-1): SAVISQKPSRDICQRGTSLTIQCQVDSQVTMMFWYRQQPGQSLTLIATANQGSEATYESGFVIDKFPISRPNLTFSTLTVSNMSPEDSSIYLCSVVRGNTEAFFGQGTRLTVV.

The chain carries TRBV14 and TRBJ2-1; 9 bases align to TRBD1. The CDR3 sequence is 21 residues long. The V segment lost 0 bases and the J segment 4 bases; nucleotides outside the gene matches: 19. CDR1 SGHDN and CDR2 FVKESK come from the germline V gene. CDR3 amino acids: CASSQELRDRVTFSRYNEQFF. The DNA for the CDR3 is TGTGCCAGCAGCCAAGAACTCCGGGACAGGGTTACGTTCAGTAGATACAATGAGCAGTTCTTC.

The V gene is TRBV4-1, the J gene TRBJ2-7; D tentatively fits TRBD1 or TRBD2 (5 bases each). CDR1 and CDR2 from the germline V gene are MGHRA and YSYEKL. V was trimmed by 2 bases and J by 7 bases, leaving 24 bases between them. The CDR3 contains 17 residues. In nucleotides, the CDR3 is TGCGCCAGCAGCCAATACGATAACCCCACAGGACGGAGGGAGCAGTACTTC. Amino acid sequence: CASSQYDNPTGRREQYF.

The V call is TRBV20-1, the J call TRBJ1-1, with a tentative D call TRBD1 (6 bases). Deletions cut 0 bases from V and 3 bases from J, with 20 bases between. Germline assignment: CDR1 DFQATT and CDR2 SNEGSKA (reference sequence). This CDR3 is built from 17 residues. CDR3 residues: CSARDNPGAKSHTEAFF. CDR3 sequence (DNA): TGCAGTGCTAGAGATAACCCGGGGGCAAAGTCCCACACTGAAGCTTTCTTT.

The chain links TRBV13 to TRBJ2-2, with D perhaps TRBD1 or TRBD2 (5 bases each). Germline CDR1 is PRHDT and CDR2 is FYEKMQ (reference sequence). The V end was cut by 1 base, the J end by 7 bases, with 13 bases between. This CDR3 has 15 residues. CDR3 DNA sequence: TGTGCCAGCAGCTTAGAGTACAGGACTGGCGGGGAGCTGTTTTTT. Its translation: CASSLEYRTGGELFF.

Here the CDR3 reads CSASLRGLHNEQFF. The DNA of the CDR3 is TGCAGTGCTAGTCTCCGGGGGCTCCACAATGAGCAGTTCTTC. V and J are TRBV20-1 and TRBJ2-1, with D tentatively TRBD1 or TRBD2 (6 bases each). Germline-derived CDR1 and CDR2 are DFQATT and SNEGSKA (reference sequence). V was shortened by 3 bases and J by 5 bases, with 14 bases between the two germline ends. The CDR3 is made up of 14 amino acids.

The rearrangement links TRBV4-2 to TRBJ1-1; D might be TRBD1 (6 bases). The V end was cut by 5 bases, the J end by 4 bases, with 14 bases between. From germline, CDR1 is LGHNA and CDR2 YNFKEQ. The CDR3 has 14 amino acids. The CDR3 protein is CASSDSGGPTEAFF. As DNA, the CDR3 is TGTGCCAGCAGCGACTCCGGGGGGCCCACTGAAGCTTTCTTT.

The chain has TRBV7-9 and TRBJ1-1; the D is unclear. Germline V gene sequence: CDR1 SEHNR, CDR2 FQNEAQ (reference sequence). Trimming took off 5 bases at V and 7 bases at J, with 11 bases between the two ends. The CDR3 has 12 amino acids. For the CDR3, the DNA is TGTGCCAGCAGCACCTATAAGAGTGAAGCTTTCTTT. It codes for CASSTYKSEAFF.